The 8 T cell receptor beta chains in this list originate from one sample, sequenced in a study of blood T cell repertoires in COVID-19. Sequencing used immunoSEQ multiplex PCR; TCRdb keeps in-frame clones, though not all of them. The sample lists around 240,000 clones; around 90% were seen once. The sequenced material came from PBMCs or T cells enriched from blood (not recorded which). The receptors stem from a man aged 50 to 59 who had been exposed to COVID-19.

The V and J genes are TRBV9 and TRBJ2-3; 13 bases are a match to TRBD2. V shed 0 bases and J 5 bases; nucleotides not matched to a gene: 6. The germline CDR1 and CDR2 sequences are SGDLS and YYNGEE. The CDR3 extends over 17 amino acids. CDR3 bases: TGTGCCAGCAGCGTAGGAAGGGGACTAGCGGGAAGAGATACGCAGTATTTT. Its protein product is CASSVGRGLAGRDTQYF.

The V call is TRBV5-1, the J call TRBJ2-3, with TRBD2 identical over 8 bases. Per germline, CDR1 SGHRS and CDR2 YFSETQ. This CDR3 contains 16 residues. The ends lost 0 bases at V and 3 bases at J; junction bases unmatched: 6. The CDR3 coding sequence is TGCGCCAGCAGCTTGGAAGCGGGAGTAAGGACAGATACGCAGTATTTT. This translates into CASSLEAGVRTDTQYF.

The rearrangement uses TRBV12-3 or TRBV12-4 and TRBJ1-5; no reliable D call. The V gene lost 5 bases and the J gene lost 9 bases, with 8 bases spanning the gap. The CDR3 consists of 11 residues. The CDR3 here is CASSLSGPQHF. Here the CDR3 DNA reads TGTGCCAGCAGTCTCTCAGGGCCCCAGCATTTT.

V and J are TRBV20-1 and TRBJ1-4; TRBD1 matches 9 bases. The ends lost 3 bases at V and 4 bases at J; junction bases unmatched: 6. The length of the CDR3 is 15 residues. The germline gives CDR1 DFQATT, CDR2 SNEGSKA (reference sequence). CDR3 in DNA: TGCAGTGCTAGTGATGCGGGACAGGGTAATGAAAAACTGTTTTTT. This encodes CSASDAGQGNEKLFF.

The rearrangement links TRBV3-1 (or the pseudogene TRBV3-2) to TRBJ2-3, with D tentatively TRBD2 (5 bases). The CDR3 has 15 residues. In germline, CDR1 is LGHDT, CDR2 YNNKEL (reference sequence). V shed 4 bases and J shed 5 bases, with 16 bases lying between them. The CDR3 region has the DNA TGTGCCAGCAGCCGACCGGGCCCCGGAGGAGATACGCAGTATTTT. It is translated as CASSRPGPGGDTQYF.

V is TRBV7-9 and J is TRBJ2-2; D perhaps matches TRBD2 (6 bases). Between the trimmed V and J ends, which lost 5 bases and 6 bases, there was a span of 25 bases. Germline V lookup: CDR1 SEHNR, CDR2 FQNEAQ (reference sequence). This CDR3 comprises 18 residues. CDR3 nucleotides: TGTGCCAGCAGCCGATTCGGGGATACCTCATCTAGCGCCGGGGAGCTGTTTTTT. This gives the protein CASSRFGDTSSSAGELFF. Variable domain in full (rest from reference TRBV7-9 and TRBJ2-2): DTGVSQNPRHKITKRGQNVTFRCDPISEHNRLYWYRQTLGQGPEFLTYFQNEAQLEKSRLLSDRFSAERPKGSFSTLEIQRTEQGDSAMYLCASSRFGDTSSSAGELFFGEGSRLTVL.

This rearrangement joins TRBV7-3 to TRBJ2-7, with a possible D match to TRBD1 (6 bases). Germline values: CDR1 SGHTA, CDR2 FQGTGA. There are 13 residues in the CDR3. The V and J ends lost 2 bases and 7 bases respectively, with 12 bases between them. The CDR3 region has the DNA TGTGCCAGCAGCTTATTCCAGGGGCTGGAGCAGTACTTC. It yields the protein CASSLFQGLEQYF.

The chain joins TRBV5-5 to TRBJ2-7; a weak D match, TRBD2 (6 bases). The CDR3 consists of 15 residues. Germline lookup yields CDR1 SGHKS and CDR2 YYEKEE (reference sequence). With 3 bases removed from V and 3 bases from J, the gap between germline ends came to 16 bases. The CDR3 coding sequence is TGTGCCAGCAGCTGGGGTTGGGAGGTCCACTACGAGCAGTACGTC. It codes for CASSWGWEVHYEQYV.